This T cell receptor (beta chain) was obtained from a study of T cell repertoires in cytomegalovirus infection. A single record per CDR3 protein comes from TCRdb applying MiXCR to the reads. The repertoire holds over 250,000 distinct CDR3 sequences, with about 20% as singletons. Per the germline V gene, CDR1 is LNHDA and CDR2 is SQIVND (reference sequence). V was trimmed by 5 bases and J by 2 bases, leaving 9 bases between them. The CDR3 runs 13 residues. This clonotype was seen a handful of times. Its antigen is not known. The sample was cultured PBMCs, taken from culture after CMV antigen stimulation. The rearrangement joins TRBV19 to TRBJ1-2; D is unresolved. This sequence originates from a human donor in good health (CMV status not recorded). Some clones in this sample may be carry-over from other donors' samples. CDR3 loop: CASSLLSNYGYTF. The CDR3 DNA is TGTGCCAGTAGTTTGCTCAGCAACTATGGCTACACCTTC.